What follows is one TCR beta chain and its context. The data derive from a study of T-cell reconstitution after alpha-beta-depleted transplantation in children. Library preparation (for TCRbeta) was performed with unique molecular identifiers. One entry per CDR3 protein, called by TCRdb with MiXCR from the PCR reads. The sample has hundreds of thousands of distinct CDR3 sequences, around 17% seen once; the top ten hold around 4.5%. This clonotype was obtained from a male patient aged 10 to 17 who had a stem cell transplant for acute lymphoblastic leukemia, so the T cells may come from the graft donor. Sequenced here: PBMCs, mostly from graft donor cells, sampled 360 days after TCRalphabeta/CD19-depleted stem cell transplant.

The chain's CDR3 is CASSLWDINQPQHF. The DNA of the CDR3 is TGTGCCAGCAGCTTGTGGGACATTAATCAGCCCCAGCATTTT. This chain uses TRBV5-6 with TRBJ1-5, with D perhaps TRBD1 (6 bases). V was trimmed by 1 base and J by 4 bases, leaving 9 bases between them. The germline V gene encodes CDR1 SGHDT and CDR2 YYEEEE. CDR3 length equals 14 residues.